This paragraph reports one T cell receptor beta chain. This receptor's antigen is unknown. Base qualities are not provided; no much larger clone lies one nucleotide away. The sample belongs to a study of cytomegalovirus exposure and HLA in healthy donors (dated by TCRdb to about 2017). In terms of the full investigation: An earlier analysis of some 620 of the donors reported 276 Gb of sequence data and 117 million unique TCR beta sequences obtained from some 200 million T cells. Of the roughly 420 genotyped donors, 70% to 90% were placed in the genetic ancestry cluster associated with self-reported Caucasian donors. All discovery cohort repertoires had been generated on a single sequencing platform. The study was designed to test whether signatures of past pathogen exposure could be identified by cataloging public T cell receptors. Four or five DR-DQ haplotypes were handled as single units for association and clustering because linkage in the cohort was strong. A later genetic analysis used genome-wide SNP genotypes for about three fifths of the 666 donors, treating that subset as a discovery cohort. Typing coverage varied by locus: roughly 629-640 donors for A, B, C, DRB1 and DQB1; around 560 for DQA1; over 600 for DPA1; around 490 for DPB1. Among about 390 genotyped donors of the cohort, an average of around 240,000 unique TCR beta nucleotide sequences were sequenced per donor, 15% to 20% of them non-productive. A separate validation cohort of some 130 different subjects was used in addition to the approximately 670-subject first cohort. Alongside the repertoire data, information on donor age, sex, ethnicity and CMV serostatus was compiled. In an earlier analysis of over 550 of the donors, high-throughput TCR beta sequencing was used to judge whether each TCR beta V gene segment behaved as functional or pseudogenic. Around 330 gigabases of sequencing data and approximately 91 million unique TCR sequences made up an early release that covered about 640 HLA-typed donors. A later analysis re-examined previously published TCR beta repertoires from about 700 donors and added high-resolution HLA genotyping to investigate patterns of TCR occurrence. The study combined high-throughput TCR immunosequencing, statistical association of individual TCRs with disease status, and machine learning to predict cytomegalovirus infection status. The T cell repertoires of several hundred subjects were profiled by immunosequencing and related to cytomegalovirus serostatus. HLA typing covered class I and class II loci at four-digit resolution. In the later analysis, no new phenotypic data were used to find candidate immune exposures; instead, reliance was placed on TCR beta sequences and their occurrence across donors.

In total, over 600 healthy bone marrow donors made up the cohort. At the time of sampling, every cohort member was nominally healthy, though immune exposures that went unrecorded were likely present. The donor tested CMV seropositive and was one of the 289 seropositive cohort members. A peripheral blood sample was collected from each donor, and TCR beta sequencing was performed on peripheral blood mononuclear cells. The Qiagen DNeasy Blood Extraction Kit was used to extract genomic DNA from the blood cell samples. The research as a whole found: HLA typing was unavailable for some donors at each locus, so association tests used only the typed subset. The cohort was sequenced for TCR beta chains only, and without alpha or paired-chain data the features that could be detected were limited. Correlated functional status among segregating V segments might be attributable to linkage disequilibrium, but an unknown experimental factor could not be ruled out. Broadly in line with IMGT annotations, most TCR beta V segments showed up in productive rearrangements about 87% or about 30% of the time in an earlier analysis of 587 of the donors. A later genetic analysis reported fewer N-insertions in productive TCRs among donors in an Asian-associated ancestry cluster than the roughly 720-donor mean. When HLA alleles, especially DR and DQ, strongly co-occurred, TCR associations were difficult to assign to individual alleles. A group of highly shared sequence variants was considered likely to be a technical artifact of the sequencing pipeline. Across donors, most TCR sequences were observed very rarely, whereas some public TCRs were present in many individuals. Some IMGT-functional V segments, including TRBV6-2 and TRBV6-3, could not be told apart with the 87-base-pair reads, so those segments were excluded. Cytomegalovirus status was reported to be diagnosed by the classifier with high specificity and sensitivity in both the original and validation cohorts. The only immune exposure information available for the cohort was CMV serostatus. An association between a missense DCLRE1C variant and V-gene and J-gene trimming of TCR beta chains was found in a later genetic analysis and replicated in an independent cohort. Because counts were too low, seventeen rarely observed V segments, including chromosome 9 orphons, were excluded from the earlier analysis of a few hundred of the donors. At a false discovery rate of 0.05, a later analysis linked fewer than 20,000 TCR beta sequences to specific HLA alleles. A later analysis found that HLA-associated TCR beta chains were more clonally expanded and had lower generation probabilities than equally common non-associated chains. According to a later analysis, parvovirus B19, influenza, CMV and Epstein-Barr virus appeared linked to several top co-occurrence clusters. In a later analysis, TCR association rates were found to vary across HLA loci, with the most associated TCRs seen for DRB1 alleles and the fewest for HLA-C alleles. The study gave a list of about 150 TCR beta chains associated with cytomegalovirus. A further reported finding was that TCR beta sequences accurately predicted the HLA-A and HLA-B alleles for most subjects in the first cohort. The authors suggested that the approach could potentially be generalized to other disease states and immunological phenotypes. Roughly uniform sequencing depth across donors was assumed in presence/absence analyses, although this assumption may not hold. Most CMV-associated TCR beta chains appeared to be HLA-restricted in a later analysis, and the HLA associations seemed to be driven largely by CMV exposure. Three of the identified cytomegalovirus-associated TCR beta chains were confirmed in vitro to be specific for cytomegalovirus antigens.

Library generation was performed with the immunoSEQ multiplex PCR assay. A mixture of 60 forward primers for TCR Vbeta segments and 13 reverse primers for TCR Jbeta segments was used in the multiplex PCR. The CDR3 region of rearranged TCR beta genes was amplified from genomic DNA by a multiplex PCR assay. The amplified TCR beta libraries were sequenced on the Illumina HiSeq System as 87-base-pair reads. Processing in the source paper ran as follows. Across the roughly 600 repertoires, a later analysis counted tens of millions of unique TCR beta chains, 8.5 million to 12 million of which were shared by at least two donors. Raw reads were error-corrected and collapsed into unique sequences by a nearest-neighbor algorithm in which closely related sequences were merged to remove PCR and sequencing errors. V, D and J gene segments were assigned by aligning CDR3 sequences to IMGT reference sequences. For a sequence to be retained, a match of at least six nucleotides to both a V gene segment and a J gene segment was required. A rearrangement was called productive if the CDR3 had no stop codons and remained in frame with V and J, and every other rearrangement was called non-productive. Following IMGT convention, CDR3 was defined as the stretch from the second conserved V-encoded cysteine up to the conserved J-encoded phenylalanine. The earlier analysis of approximately 590 of the donors excluded any sequence lacking an unambiguous match to a single V gene segment. An earlier analysis of 587 of the donors classified V segments as functional when productive rearrangements were above 56.7% and as segregating when the standard deviation between donors was above 5%. A statistical classification framework was built for diagnosing cytomegalovirus status from the catalog of TCR beta chain sequences. In a later analysis, TCR nucleotide sequences were compared against IMGT/GENE-DB human TR gene sequences so that V and J genes could be assigned. The TCRdist pipeline was used in a later analysis to assign CDR3 sequences and most-parsimonious VDJ recombination scenarios. In a later analysis, each TCR beta chain was defined by its CDR3 amino acid sequence together with its V-gene family, and reads lacking a unique V-gene family were excluded. To address suspected cross-contamination and a sequencing artifact, a later analysis removed several hundred highly shared, low-generation-probability nucleotide sequences. A later analysis calculated a clonal expansion index for each public chain from normalized within-repertoire ranks of inferred template counts. In a later analysis, generation probabilities were computed using a VDJ recombination model fitted to out-of-frame rearrangements, and the results were checked against IGoR. A later analysis scored TCR-TCR, TCR-HLA and TCR-CMV co-occurrence with hypergeometric tests, applying a repertoire-size bias correction to TCR pairs. To estimate false discovery rates, a later analysis permuted the HLA or CMV assignments 20 times. A later analysis grouped co-occurring TCRs with DBSCAN, adding TCRdist sequence similarity when clustering within HLA-allele-positive subsets. Repertoires with fewer than 30,000 or more than 120,000 public chains, plus five repertoires with anomalous nucleotide sharing, were excluded from co-occurrence clustering. As stored in TCRdb, this immuneACCESS dataset retains in-frame rearrangements with V and J assigned. A fraction of the clones does not appear; measured against another copy, unresolved V genes explain less than half of the discrepancy, and the remainder lacks a known reason. For V, J and clone size, that table is used; D and trimming come from the DNA. The sample contains around 190,000 clones, around 83% of them found a single time. Under 1.5% of the sample rests with the top ten.

The cysteine opens and the phenylalanine closes a CDR3 of 13 amino acids. Here the CDR3 DNA is all that survives: 39 bases in frame from base 1. CDR1 GTSNPN and CDR2 SVGIG were looked up in the germline V gene (reference sequence). The TCR sequence derives from a girl aged 2-10 years in good health and CMV-seropositive. The sample consisted of PBMCs. The rearrangement combines TRBV30 with TRBJ2-5; 9 bases in between match TRBD1. Judging by the DNA end, TRBJ2-7 fits better; the J call may be wrong. The CDR3 in this case is CAWSGTGVYEQYF. The nucleotide sequence is TGTGCCTGGAGTGGGACAGGGGTCTACGAGCAGTACTTC.